The rows below give T cell receptor beta chains drawn from one sample of a study of T cells in Graves' hyperthyroidism and ophthalmopathy. TCRdb ran MiXCR on the multiplex PCR reads and lists one entry per CDR3 protein. This sample carries 300,000 to 400,000 distinct CDR3 sequences, 14% of them seen once, and the ten largest clones take 15% to 20%. Sequencing was performed on blood. The receptor set was obtained from a woman in her twenties or thirties with Graves' ophthalmopathy. CDR3s include the opening cysteine and the closing phenylalanine or tryptophan. D genes are given only for firm matches. Expanded clones are given a class, and other clones once, few, many or no size at all.

CDR3 protein,CDR3 DNA,clone size,V gene,J gene,D gene
CSATENYEQYF,TGCAGTGCTACGGAGAACTACGAGCAGTACTTC,many,TRBV20-1,TRBJ2-7,.
CAIGLAGYTDTQYF,TGTGCCATCGGGCTAGCGGGGTACACAGATACGCAGTATTTT,many,TRBV10-3,TRBJ2-3,TRBD2
CASSYGQGNEKLFF,TGTGCCAGCAGTTATGGGCAGGGTAATGAAAAACTGTTTTTT,.,TRBV6-1,TRBJ1-4,.
CASRKTSGGYNEQFF,TGTGCCAGTAGGAAAACTAGCGGGGGTTACAATGAGCAGTTCTTC,many,TRBV19,TRBJ2-1,TRBD2
CASSLGTADTQYF,TGTGCCAGCAGCTTGGGGACCGCGGATACGCAGTATTTT,many,TRBV7-2,TRBJ2-3,.
CSATGAWGGQPQHF,TGCAGTGCGACCGGGGCCTGGGGAGGTCAGCCCCAGCATTTT,many,TRBV20-1,TRBJ1-5,.
CASSPGQYSPLHF,TGTGCCAGCAGCCCTGGACAGTATTCACCCCTCCACTTT,many,TRBV7-3,TRBJ1-6,.
CASSRDRDYNEQFF,TGCGCCAGCTCCCGGGACAGGGATTACAATGAGCAGTTCTTC,.,TRBV10-1,TRBJ2-1,TRBD1
CASRAMIGTGYNEQFF,TGTGCCAGCAGGGCCATGATCGGGACAGGGTACAATGAGCAGTTCTTC,.,TRBV6-2/TRBV6-3,TRBJ2-1,TRBD1
CARSQGTGELFF,TGTGCCCGCAGTCAGGGGACCGGGGAGCTGTTTTTT,.,TRBV12-3/TRBV12-4,TRBJ2-2,.
CSASRTGLHNEQFF,TGCAGTGCCAGCCGGACAGGGCTCCACAATGAGCAGTTCTTC,many,TRBV20-1,TRBJ2-1,TRBD1
CSVNPGQSTYEQYF,TGCAGCGTTAATCCGGGACAGAGTACCTACGAGCAGTACTTC,.,TRBV29-1,TRBJ2-7,TRBD1
CASSSGQALGEQFF,TGCGCCAGCAGCTCGGGACAGGCCCTAGGGGAGCAGTTCTTC,many,TRBV5-1,TRBJ2-1,TRBD1
CASSRGGLDSDTQYF,TGTGCTAGCAGCCGCGGGGGGCTAGACTCAGATACGCAGTATTTT,many,TRBV7-7,TRBJ2-3,TRBD2